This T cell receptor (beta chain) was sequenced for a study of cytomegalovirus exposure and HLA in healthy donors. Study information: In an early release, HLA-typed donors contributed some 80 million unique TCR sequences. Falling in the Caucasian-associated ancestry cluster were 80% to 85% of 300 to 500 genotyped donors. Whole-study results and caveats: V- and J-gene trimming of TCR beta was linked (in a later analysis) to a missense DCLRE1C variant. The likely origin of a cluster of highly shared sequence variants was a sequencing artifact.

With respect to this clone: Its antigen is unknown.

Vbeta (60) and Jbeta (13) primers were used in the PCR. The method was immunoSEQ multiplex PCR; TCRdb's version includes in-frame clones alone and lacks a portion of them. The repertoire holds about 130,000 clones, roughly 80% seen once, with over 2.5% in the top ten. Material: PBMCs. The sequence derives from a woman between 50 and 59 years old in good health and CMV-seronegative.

The DNA for the CDR3 is TGTGCCATCAGGGACTACAGGGGGCCCGGGGGAGATGAGCAGTTCTTC. Residues: CAIRDYRGPGGDEQFF. V is TRBV10-3 and J is TRBJ2-1, with 9 bases that match TRBD1. Germline V gene sequence: CDR1 ENHRY, CDR2 SYGVKD. J lost 8 bases, V lost 6 bases, and 14 bases had no gene match. This CDR3 comprises 16 residues.